Listed here are 20 T cell receptor beta chains from one sample, sequenced in a study of ipilimumab plus nivolumab after autologous stem cell transplantation. Repertoires were generated with immunoSEQ multiplex PCR, while TCRdb's copy carries only in-frame clones and drops some. The data show 84,000 or so clones, over 80% seen once. The input for sequencing was PBMCs, taken in a trial of ipilimumab plus nivolumab as post-transplant consolidation. The receptors here all came from a male donor with diffuse large B-cell lymphoma.

This clone was seen just once. The chain links TRBV10-2 to TRBJ2-5; D may be TRBD1 or TRBD2 (5 bases each). Trimming cost V 6 bases and J 7 bases, with 21 bases left between them. Germline V gene sequence: CDR1 WSHSY, CDR2 SAAADI. CDR3 length: 15 amino acids. CDR3 bases: TGCGCCAGCAGAGGGACCCCGCCTCAGCCGGGGACCCAGTACTTC. Translated, it gives CASRGTPPQPGTQYF.

This clone appeared once. This chain connects TRBV7-2 to TRBJ2-5; the match to TRBD1 covers 7 bases. The J call may not be correct, given that the DNA end is closer to TRBJ2-7. The germline V gene encodes CDR1 SGHTA and CDR2 FQGNSA. The CDR3 extends over 15 amino acids. DNA of the CDR3: TGTGCCAGCAGCGGTTCTTCGACAGGGTCAAACGAGCAGTACTTC. This sequence encodes CASSGSSTGSNEQYF.

This sequence joins TRBV6-4 and TRBJ2-1, with D uncertain. Per the germline V gene, CDR1 is MRHNA and CDR2 is SNTAGT. This CDR3 region has 12 residues. Trimming took 3 bases from V and 10 from J, leaving 10 bases between them. CDR3 region: CASSDGDGEQFF. The CDR3 nucleotides are TGTGCCAGCAGTGATGGTGACGGCGAGCAGTTCTTC.

The rearrangement joins TRBV5-8 to TRBJ2-1, with D possibly matching TRBD1 (6 bases). Germline loops: CDR1 SGHTS, CDR2 YDEGEE. The CDR3 has 15 amino acids. With 4 bases removed from V and 8 bases from J, the gap between germline ends came to 19 bases. CDR3 coding DNA: TGTGCCAGCAGCGTCGGGGCAGGGGTGTTTCATGAGCAGTTCTTC. Translation: CASSVGAGVFHEQFF.

The V and J genes are TRBV18 and TRBJ1-2, with 7 bases identical to TRBD1. The CDR3 has 15 residues. The germline V gene has CDR1 KGHSH and CDR2 LQKENI. Trimming cost V 2 bases and J 8 bases; bases outside gene matches: 11. CDR3 amino acids: CASSPDRQGKYGYTF. The DNA for the CDR3 is TGTGCCAGCTCACCAGATAGACAGGGAAAGTACGGCTACACCTTC.

V and J are TRBV9 and TRBJ1-2; TRBD1 matches 8 bases. This CDR3 has 15 amino acids. The V segment lost 3 bases and the J segment 4 bases; nucleotides outside the gene matches: 8. The germline V gene encodes CDR1 SGDLS and CDR2 YYNGEE. Here the CDR3 reads CASSDPAGGGYGYTF. The CDR3 DNA reads TGTGCCAGCAGCGACCCGGCAGGGGGCGGCTATGGCTACACCTTC.

This sequence joins TRBV5-1 and TRBJ2-3, with D tentatively TRBD2 (5 bases). Looked up from germline, CDR1 is SGHRS and CDR2 is YFSETQ. This CDR3 spans 17 amino acids. V dropped 4 bases and J dropped 2 bases, with 20 bases sitting between them. The CDR3 nucleotides are TGCGCCAGCAGCAGGGAGCCCCAGGCCGGGGACACAGATACGCAGTATTTT. Translated: CASSREPQAGDTDTQYF.

This sequence joins TRBV7-9 and TRBJ1-2, with D possibly TRBD1 on 5 matching bases. Trimming took 2 bases from V and 4 from J, leaving 8 bases between them. Germline-derived CDR1 and CDR2 are SEHNR and FQNEAQ (reference sequence). The CDR3 runs to 13 residues. CDR3 coding DNA: TGTGCCAGCAGCTTATCCGGGGCCTATGGCTACACCTTC. This codes for CASSLSGAYGYTF.

The chain has TRBV5-6 and TRBJ1-1; D remains ambiguous. CDR3 length equals 15 residues. Germline-derived CDR1 and CDR2 are SGHDT and YYEEEE. V shed 2 bases and J shed 1 base, with 12 bases lying between them. CDR3 sequence: CASSFQVLGNTEAFF. In nucleotides, the CDR3 is TGTGCCAGCAGCTTCCAAGTTTTGGGGAACACTGAAGCTTTCTTT. Combining the CDR3 with reference TRBV5-6 and TRBJ1-1 gives the whole variable domain DAGVTQSPTHLIKTRGQQVTLRCSPKSGHDTVSWYQQALGQGPQFIFQYYEEEERQRGNFPDRFSGHQFPNYSSELNVNALLLGDSALYLCASSFQVLGNTEAFFGQGTRLTVV.

J is TRBJ2-1 and V is TRBV2; a possible D gene is TRBD1 (5 bases). CDR3 size: 13 residues. Trimming removed 3 bases from V and 6 bases from J, with 9 bases in between. Germline V gives CDR1 SNHLY, CDR2 FYNNEI. CDR3 sequence (DNA): TGTGCCAGCAGTGACCGGACAATCAATGAGCAGTTCTTC. Translating it yields CASSDRTINEQFF. Combining the CDR3 with reference TRBV2 and TRBJ2-1 gives the whole variable domain EPEVTQTPSHQVTQMGQEVILRCVPISNHLYFYWYRQILGQKVEFLVSFYNNEISEKSEIFDDQFSVERPDGSNFTLKIRSTKLEDSAMYFCASSDRTINEQFFGPGTRLTVL.

The chain joins TRBV6-1 to TRBJ1-4, with D unresolved. Germline assignment: CDR1 MNHNS and CDR2 SASEGT. Between the trimmed V and J ends, which lost 3 bases and 5 bases, there was a span of 4 bases. This CDR3 contains 12 residues. The CDR3: CASSDQNEKLFF. The DNA of the CDR3 is TGTGCCAGCAGTGATCAGAATGAAAAACTGTTTTTT.

The chain joins TRBV23-1 to TRBJ1-2, with a weak D call TRBD1 (5 bases). TRBV23-1 belongs to the ORF category, with a function that is uncertain. V dropped 6 bases and J dropped 8 bases, with 22 bases sitting between them. This CDR3 has 15 residues. CDR3 protein: CASRFGGHRFKGYTF. CDR3 nucleotide sequence: TGCGCCAGCAGGTTTGGTGGACACCGGTTTAAAGGCTACACCTTC.

V gene TRBV19 combines with J gene TRBJ2-1; 9 nucleotides match TRBD2. Germline-derived CDR1 and CDR2 are LNHDA and SQIVND (reference sequence). The trim removed 3 bases at V and 7 bases at J, leaving 4 bases unmatched. CDR3 length: 14 residues. CDR3 protein: CASSILAGANEQFF. As DNA, the CDR3 is TGTGCCAGTAGTATTTTAGCGGGGGCTAATGAGCAGTTCTTC. Drawing the rest from reference TRBV19 and TRBJ2-1, the complete variable domain is DGGITQSPKYLFRKEGQNVTLSCEQNLNHDAMYWYRQDPGQGLRLIYYSQIVNDFQKGDIAEGYSVSREKKESFPLTVTSAQKNPTAFYLCASSILAGANEQFFGPGTRLTVL.

The rearrangement uses TRBV5-1 and TRBJ2-7; D not resolved. V lost 2 bases, J lost 0 bases, and 15 bases lay in between. The CDR3 runs to 16 residues. Germline V gene sequence: CDR1 SGHRS, CDR2 YFSETQ. Here the CDR3 reads CASSFDSTKSSYEQYF. The CDR3 DNA sequence: TGCGCCAGCAGCTTCGACTCTACTAAGAGCTCCTACGAGCAGTACTTC.

This rearrangement joins TRBV6-5 to TRBJ2-7, with D possibly being TRBD2 (5 bases). Looked up from germline, CDR1 is MNHEY and CDR2 is SVGAGI. The CDR3 extends over 14 amino acids. V was clipped by 6 bases and J by 1 base, with 13 bases between them. CDR3 in DNA: TGTGCCAGCAGCACCAAAAGCGGTTCCTACGAGCAGTACTTC. Its translation is CASSTKSGSYEQYF.

CDR3 nucleotide sequence: TGTGCCAGCAGGACAGGGGGGATGAACACTGAAGCTTTCTTT. Its translation is CASRTGGMNTEAFF. The chain links TRBV6-6 to TRBJ1-1; 9 bases are shared with TRBD1. Germline V lookup: CDR1 MNHNY, CDR2 SVGAGI (reference sequence). Losses at the gene ends were 6 bases for V and 0 bases for J; bases not matched to a gene: 2. The CDR3 covers 14 residues.

This chain joins TRBV2 and TRBJ1-1; possible D gene TRBD1, 6 bases. Germline CDR1 is SNHLY and CDR2 is FYNNEI. Between the trimmed V and J ends, which lost 7 bases and 0 bases, there was a span of 15 bases. The CDR3 has 15 residues. The CDR3 DNA is TGTGCCAGCAACGAGGACAGTACTATGAACACTGAAGCTTTCTTT. It encodes CASNEDSTMNTEAFF.

CDR3 loop: CASSPGGDSPLHF. The CDR3, as DNA: TGTGCCAGCAGTCCAGGGGGCGATTCACCCCTCCACTTT. The chain has TRBV6-5 and TRBJ1-6; 8 bases agree with TRBD1. From germline, CDR1 is MNHEY and CDR2 SVGAGI. V lost 5 bases to trimming and J lost 8 bases; unmatched junction nucleotides: 2. The CDR3 is 13 residues long.

The chain employs TRBV19 and TRBJ2-5; D gene ambiguous. CDR1 and CDR2 (germline): LNHDA, SQIVND (reference sequence). The CDR3 is made up of 16 amino acids. Deletions cut 1 base from V and 5 bases from J, with 17 bases between. The CDR3 region is CASSIVSGLNWETQYF. DNA of the CDR3: TGTGCCAGTAGTATAGTTTCAGGCTTAAATTGGGAGACCCAGTACTTC.

The V call is TRBV5-1, the J call TRBJ2-3, with TRBD2 matching 11 bases. The CDR3 spans 18 residues. Germline V gene sequence: CDR1 SGHRS, CDR2 YFSETQ. Trimming took 1 base from V and 5 from J; bases not matched to a gene: 12. The CDR3 DNA reads as TGCGCCAGCAGCTTGTTCCTAGCGGGGGGAATAAGTAAAGATACGCAGTATTTT. Encoded protein: CASSLFLAGGISKDTQYF.